A single sample is the source of the 3 T cell receptor beta chains below, sequenced in a study of T cell changes during pregnancy in multiple sclerosis. Sequencing used immunoSEQ multiplex PCR; TCRdb keeps in-frame clones, though not all of them. The repertoire holds tens of thousands of clones, with approximately 92% as singletons. Sample: peripheral blood, taken in the third trimester of pregnancy. The receptors shown here come from a female donor in good health, enrolled as a control in a pregnancy study.

J is TRBJ1-2 and V is TRBV29-1, with D unclear. The germline V and J ends were trimmed by 0 bases and 6 bases, with 14 bases remaining between them. The germline V gene has CDR1 SQVTM and CDR2 ANQGSEA. The CDR3 is 14 residues long. CDR3 DNA: TGCAGCGTTGAAGATCGCCGAGGGTCGGATGGCTACACCTTC. Its translation is CSVEDRRGSDGYTF.

The CDR3 nucleotides read TGTGCCAGCAGTGGAGGGACAGGGGGCTCCTACGAGCAGTACTTC. This gives the protein CASSGGTGGSYEQYF. The chain has TRBV6-1 and TRBJ2-7, with TRBD1 identical over 11 bases. The CDR3 is made up of 15 amino acids. V lost 4 bases to trimming and J lost 0 bases; unmatched junction nucleotides: 2. CDR1 and CDR2 from the germline V gene are MNHNS and SASEGT.

V is TRBV28 and J is TRBJ2-5; possible D gene TRBD2, 7 bases. The CDR3 runs to 14 residues. The germline V and J ends were trimmed by 3 bases and 4 bases, with 12 bases remaining between them. In germline, CDR1 is MDHEN, CDR2 SYDVKM. In DNA form, the CDR3 reads TGTGCCAGCAGTTTGGGGGGGCTGTCAGAGACCCAGTACTTC. This sequence encodes CASSLGGLSETQYF.